This TCR beta chain was identified in a study of T-cell reconstitution after alpha-beta-depleted transplantation in children. Unique molecular identifiers were used in preparing the TCRbeta library. MiXCR, run by TCRdb on the PCR reads, gives a single entry per CDR3 protein. The table lists tens of thousands of distinct CDR3 sequences, roughly 20% of them singletons. Trimming shortened V by 1 base and J by 8 bases, and 11 bases separated the two germline ends. Looked up from germline, CDR1 is MGHRA and CDR2 is YSYEKL. This CDR3 region has 13 residues. In this sample, this clonotype turned up many times.

V and J are TRBV4-1 and TRBJ1-2, with D possibly matching TRBD1 (6 bases). The sample here was PBMCs, mostly from graft donor cells, taken 360 days after TCRalphabeta/CD19-depleted stem cell transplant. The sequence came from a male patient between 2 and 10 years old who had a stem cell transplant for acute lymphoblastic leukemia, so the T cells may come from the graft donor. The DNA for the CDR3 is TGCGCCAGCAGCCAAGGGGGGCGGGCCGGCTACACCTTC. Its protein is CASSQGGRAGYTF.